This T cell receptor (beta chain) is drawn from a study of cytomegalovirus exposure and HLA in healthy donors (dated by TCRdb to about 2017). Regarding the complete study: In an earlier analysis of under 600 of the donors, 276 Gb of sequence data and approximately 120 million unique TCR beta sequences from approximately 180 million T cells were reported. Among several hundred genotyped donors of the cohort, an average of around 240,000 unique TCR beta nucleotide sequences was sequenced per donor, of which 15% to 20% were non-productive. Of the roughly 400 genotyped donors, over 70% fell in the genetic ancestry cluster associated with self-reported Caucasian donors. The study profiled the T cell repertoires of hundreds of subjects by immunosequencing and related them to cytomegalovirus serostatus. Donor age, sex, ethnicity and CMV serostatus were compiled together with the repertoire data. The number of donors typed differed by locus, with roughly 629-640 for A, B, C, DRB1 and DQB1, roughly 520 for DQA1, 600 to 610 for DPA1, and some 470 for DPB1. All discovery cohort repertoires had been generated using a single sequencing platform. Because of strong linkage in the cohort, 4 to 6 DR-DQ haplotypes were treated as single units for association and clustering. Genome-wide SNP genotypes for about 60% of the roughly 700 donors were used in a later genetic analysis, which treated that subset as a discovery cohort. Class I and class II HLA loci were covered by the typing at four-digit resolution. High-throughput TCR immunosequencing, statistical association of individual TCRs with disease status, and machine learning were combined to predict cytomegalovirus infection status. Rather than using new phenotypic data, the later analysis identified candidate immune exposures from TCR beta sequences and from how often those sequences occurred across donors. Besides the first cohort of 500 to 700 subjects, a separate validation cohort made up of over a hundred different subjects was used. An earlier analysis of 587 of the donors used high-throughput TCR beta sequencing to judge whether each TCR beta V gene segment behaved as functional or pseudogenic. The study aimed to test whether cataloging public T cell receptors could reveal signatures of past pathogen exposure. Approximately 300 gigabases of sequencing data and around 85 million unique TCR sequences made up an early release that covered several hundred HLA-typed donors. To study patterns of TCR occurrence, a later analysis re-analyzed previously published TCR beta repertoires from 666 donors and added high-resolution HLA genotyping.

The research as a whole found: A later analysis found that most CMV-associated TCR beta chains appeared HLA-restricted, with HLA associations seemingly driven largely by CMV exposure. In this cohort, only TCR beta chains were sequenced, and detectable features were limited by the absence of alpha or paired-chain data. A few of the identified cytomegalovirus-associated TCR beta chains were confirmed in vitro to be specific for cytomegalovirus antigens. In a later genetic analysis, a missense DCLRE1C variant was associated with V-gene and J-gene trimming of TCR beta chains, and the association was replicated in an independent cohort. For the cohort, immune exposure information was limited to CMV serostatus. The authors suggested that the approach could potentially be generalized to other disease states and immunological phenotypes. According to a later analysis, parvovirus B19, influenza, CMV and Epstein-Barr virus appeared linked to several top co-occurrence clusters. A further reported finding was that TCR beta sequences accurately predicted the HLA-A and HLA-B alleles for most subjects in the first cohort. In a later genetic analysis, fewer N-insertions in productive TCRs were reported among donors in an Asian-associated ancestry cluster than the approximately 710-donor mean. Over 15 rarely observed V segments, including chromosome 9 orphons, were excluded from the earlier analysis of almost 600 of the donors because counts were too low. According to a later analysis, TCR association rates differed among HLA loci, with DRB1 alleles showing the most associated TCRs and HLA-C alleles showing the fewest. A cluster of highly shared sequence variants was judged likely to be a technical artifact of the sequencing pipeline. Some IMGT-functional V segments, including TRBV6-2 and TRBV6-3, could not be told apart with the 87-base-pair reads, so those segments were excluded. The study gave a list of over 150 TCR beta chains associated with cytomegalovirus. In a later analysis, HLA-associated TCR beta chains showed more clonal expansion and lower generation probabilities than non-associated chains that were equally common. Assigning TCR associations to individual alleles was difficult when HLA alleles, especially DR and DQ, strongly co-occurred. Correlated functional status among segregating V segments might reflect linkage disequilibrium, but an unknown experimental factor could not be ruled out. While some public TCRs were present in many individuals, most TCR sequences turned up only very rarely across donors. Roughly uniform sequencing depth across donors was assumed in presence/absence analyses, although this assumption may not hold. In a later analysis, some 17,000 TCR beta sequences were associated with specific HLA alleles at a false discovery rate of 0.05. In an earlier analysis of under 600 of the donors, most TCR beta V segments were observed in productive rearrangements about 90% or about 30% of the time, broadly matching IMGT annotations. Because HLA typing was missing for some donors at each locus, association tests included only the typed subset. In both the original and validation cohorts, the classifier was reported to diagnose cytomegalovirus status with high specificity and sensitivity.

Concerning this clone itself: Its antigen is not yet known. Base qualities are missing; no much larger clone stands one base away.

The CDR3 goes from the cysteine to the phenylalanine over 14 residues. Of all the DNA, just the CDR3 is kept, 42 bases in frame from base 1. CDR1 SGHTA and CDR2 FQGTGA were looked up in the germline V gene. The junction shows trimming of 3 bases on V and 2 bases on J, and the gene matches do not reach 2 bases of it. The cohort was made up of around 720 healthy bone marrow donors. All cohort members were sampled while nominally healthy, although unrecorded immune exposures were likely present. The donor tested CMV seronegative and was one of the 352 seronegative cohort members. Each donor provided a peripheral blood sample, and peripheral blood mononuclear cells were used for TCR beta sequencing. Genomic DNA was extracted from the blood cell samples with the Qiagen DNeasy Blood Extraction Kit. Receptor libraries were prepared by the immunoSEQ multiplex PCR assay. For the multiplex PCR, a mixture combining 60 forward primers for TCR Vbeta segments and 13 reverse primers for TCR Jbeta segments was used. The CDR3 region of rearranged TCR beta genes was amplified from genomic DNA by a multiplex PCR assay. Amplified TCR beta libraries were sequenced as 87-base-pair reads on the Illumina HiSeq System. Per the original workflow: A later analysis counted tens of millions of unique TCR beta chains across the approximately 700 repertoires, and some 11 million of these chains were shared by at least two donors. Raw reads were error-corrected and collapsed into unique sequences by a nearest-neighbor algorithm in which closely related sequences were merged to remove PCR and sequencing errors. To assign V, D and J gene segments, CDR3 sequences were aligned to IMGT reference sequences. For a sequence to be retained, at least a six-nucleotide match to both a V gene segment and a J gene segment was required. A rearrangement was called productive if the CDR3 had no stop codons and remained in frame with V and J, and every other rearrangement was called non-productive. CDR3 was defined according to IMGT convention as the region running from the second conserved V-encoded cysteine to the conserved J-encoded phenylalanine. The earlier analysis of around 640 of the donors excluded sequences that lacked an unambiguous match to a single V gene segment. An earlier analysis of a few hundred of the donors classified V segments as functional when productive rearrangements were above 56.7% and as segregating when the standard deviation between donors was above 5%. A statistical classification framework was built to diagnose cytomegalovirus status from the catalog of TCR beta chain sequences. In a later analysis, TCR nucleotide sequences were compared against IMGT/GENE-DB human TR gene sequences so that V and J genes could be assigned. Using the TCRdist pipeline, a later analysis assigned CDR3 sequences along with most-parsimonious VDJ recombination scenarios. In a later analysis, every TCR beta chain was defined by the combination of its CDR3 amino acid sequence and its V-gene family, and reads without a unique V-gene family were dropped. A later analysis removed 592 highly shared, low-generation-probability nucleotide sequences to deal with suspected cross-contamination and a sequencing artifact. A later analysis calculated a clonal expansion index for each public chain from normalized within-repertoire ranks of inferred template counts. A later analysis computed generation probabilities with a VDJ recombination model fitted to out-of-frame rearrangements, and checked the results against IGoR. In a later analysis, hypergeometric tests were used to score TCR-TCR, TCR-HLA and TCR-CMV co-occurrence, with a repertoire-size bias correction applied to TCR pairs. False discovery rates were estimated in a later analysis by permuting HLA or CMV assignments 20 times. In a later analysis, co-occurring TCRs were grouped using DBSCAN, and TCRdist sequence similarity was added for clustering within HLA-allele-positive subsets. Co-occurrence clustering excluded repertoires with fewer than 30,000 or more than 120,000 public chains, plus five with anomalous nucleotide sharing. TCRdb obtained this table from immuneACCESS and retained in-frame rearrangements with V and J assigned. These tables miss some clones; where compared with another copy, unresolved V genes account for less than half of the shortfall, and the remainder is unexplained. V and J calls and clone size follow that table, whereas D and trimming were derived from the DNA. In this sample the table shows roughly 150,000 clones, 80% of which occur a single time. The top ten clonotypes cover over 13% of the sample.

This clonotype was obtained from a woman in her thirties or forties in good health and CMV-seronegative. The chain couples TRBV7-3 to TRBJ2-7; 9 bases in the junction line up with TRBD1. The sample consisted of PBMCs. The DNA sequence reads TGTGCCAGCAGCTTGGGGACAGGGACCTACGAGCAGTACTTC. This sequence encodes CASSLGTGTYEQYF.